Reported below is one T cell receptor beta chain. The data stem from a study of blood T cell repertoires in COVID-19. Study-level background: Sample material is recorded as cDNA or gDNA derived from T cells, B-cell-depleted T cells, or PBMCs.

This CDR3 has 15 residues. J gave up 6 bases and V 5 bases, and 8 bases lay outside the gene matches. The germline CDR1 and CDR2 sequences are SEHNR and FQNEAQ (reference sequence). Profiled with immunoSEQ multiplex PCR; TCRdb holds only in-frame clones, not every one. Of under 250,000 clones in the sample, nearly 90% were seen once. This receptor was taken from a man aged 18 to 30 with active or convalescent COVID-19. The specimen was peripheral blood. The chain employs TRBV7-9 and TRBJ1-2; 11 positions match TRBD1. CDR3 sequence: CASSPRDRGVDGYTF. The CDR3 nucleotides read TGTGCCAGCAGCCCGAGGGACAGGGGGGTCGATGGCTACACCTTC.